These 32 T cell receptor beta chains originate from one sample sequenced in a study of beta chain features in type 1 diabetes. Expressed TCRB transcripts were sequenced because the isolated RNA had all been reverse transcribed beforehand. Method: immunoSEQ multiplex PCR; TCRdb's copy keeps in-frame clones and lacks some. The data hold about 140,000 clones, with about 9.1% observed a single time. Sequenced: central memory CD4+ T cells from blood. The receptors were gathered from a middle-aged woman in good health.

This clone was seen a few times. V and J are TRBV5-6 and TRBJ1-3, with TRBD1 identical over 8 bases. The V gene end was trimmed by 9 bases and the J gene end by 0 bases; junction bases not matched to a gene: 11. The CDR3 extends over 16 amino acids. CDR1 and CDR2 from the germline V gene are SGHDT and YYEEEE. Written as DNA, the CDR3 is TGTGCCAAATCCGGGACAGGCGCTAGCTCTGGAAACACCATATATTTT. It is translated as CAKSGTGASSGNTIYF.

Many counts were recorded for this clone. This chain connects TRBV2 to TRBJ2-2; D gene uncertain. The germline gives CDR1 SNHLY, CDR2 FYNNEI. The CDR3 is made up of 13 amino acids. Trimming shortened V by 4 bases and J by 1 base, and 4 bases separated the two germline ends. CDR3 nucleotides: TGTGCCAGCAGTGCCCAGAACACCGGGGAGCTGTTTTTT. Its translation is CASSAQNTGELFF.

V and J are TRBV6-6 and TRBJ2-1, with TRBD1 identical over 9 bases. The CDR3 has 14 residues. With 5 bases clipped from V and 9 bases from J, the junction kept 8 bases outside the gene matches. The germline CDR1 and CDR2 sequences are MNHNY and SVGAGI (reference sequence). The CDR3 region is CASSMGQGYSEQFF. The CDR3 DNA sequence: TGTGCCAGCAGTATGGGACAGGGATATAGTGAGCAGTTCTTC.

This sequence joins TRBV18 and TRBJ1-5; no clear D. V shed 3 bases and J shed 0 bases, with 9 bases lying between them. Germline CDR1 reads KGHSH; CDR2 reads LQKENI. The CDR3 runs to 15 residues. The CDR3: CASSPLPVSNQPQHF. The CDR3 DNA sequence: TGTGCCAGCTCACCGCTGCCAGTTAGCAATCAGCCCCAGCATTTT.

This chain joins TRBV19 and TRBJ2-5, with D possibly being TRBD2 (6 bases). V lost 4 bases and J lost 1, with 19 bases in between. Germline V gene lookup returns CDR1 LNHDA and CDR2 SQIVND (reference sequence). This CDR3 has 17 amino acids. CDR3 amino acids: CASSTGVIGSLQETQYF. In DNA form, the CDR3 reads TGTGCCAGTAGTACTGGAGTTATCGGGAGCCTCCAAGAGACCCAGTACTTC.

The table lists this clone with a count of one. This rearrangement joins TRBV18 to TRBJ2-2, with TRBD1 as a possible D gene (6 bases). Deletions cut 4 bases from V and 0 bases from J, with 15 bases between. The CDR3 has 17 amino acids. Germline V gives CDR1 KGHSH, CDR2 LQKENI. The CDR3 nucleotides read TGTGCCAGCTCACAGGGTACCAGGGGTCCGAACACCGGGGAGCTGTTTTTT. Translation: CASSQGTRGPNTGELFF.

This clone was counted at least ten times. J is TRBJ1-1 and V is TRBV18; TRBD1 matches at 7 bases. From germline, CDR1 is KGHSH and CDR2 LQKENI. This CDR3 region has 14 residues. The V segment lost 6 bases and the J segment 3 bases; nucleotides outside the gene matches: 7. The CDR3 loop reads CASSTTGTDTEAFF. Here the CDR3 DNA reads TGTGCCAGCTCTACGACAGGGACGGACACTGAAGCTTTCTTT.

CDR3 protein: CASSLAARGGETQYF. DNA for the CDR3: TGTGCCAGCAGCTTAGCAGCGCGGGGAGGAGAGACCCAGTACTTC. The chain joins TRBV7-2 to TRBJ2-5, with a possible D match to TRBD2 (6 bases). The CDR3 extends over 15 amino acids. Germline V gene sequence: CDR1 SGHTA, CDR2 FQGNSA. V was clipped by 0 bases and J by 4 bases, with 12 bases between them.

A few counts support this clone. This chain joins TRBV18 and TRBJ1-1; D is undetermined. This CDR3 spans 15 amino acids. The V gene lost 2 bases and the J gene lost 1 base, with 11 bases spanning the gap. Germline V gene sequence: CDR1 KGHSH, CDR2 LQKENI. The CDR3: CASSPTGFGNTEAFF. The CDR3 DNA sequence: TGTGCCAGCTCACCAACGGGATTTGGGAACACTGAAGCTTTCTTT. The complete variable domain, with remaining parts taken from reference TRBV18 and TRBJ1-1, reads NAGVMQNPRHLVRRRGQEARLRCSPMKGHSHVYWYRQLPEEGLKFMVYLQKENIIDESGMPKERFSAEFPKEGPSILRIQQVVRGDSAAYFCASSPTGFGNTEAFFGQGTRLTVV.

V gene TRBV2 combines with J gene TRBJ2-5; perhaps TRBD2 as D (5 bases). Looked up from germline, CDR1 is SNHLY and CDR2 is FYNNEI. The CDR3 extends over 13 amino acids. V was shortened by 2 bases and J by 5 bases, with 9 bases between the two germline ends. This chain's CDR3 is CASSEPGGETQYF. The CDR3 DNA follows: TGTGCCAGCAGTGAACCGGGCGGGGAGACCCAGTACTTC.

This chain uses TRBV10-2 with TRBJ1-3; no clear D. Germline-derived CDR1 and CDR2 are WSHSY and SAAADI. The CDR3 covers 12 residues. Trimming removed 5 bases from V and 1 base from J, with 3 bases in between. The CDR3 here is CASSLSGNTIYF. The CDR3 DNA reads TGCGCCAGCAGTTTATCTGGAAACACCATATATTTT.

CDR3 amino acids: CASSQETSGDRTDTQYF. The CDR3 DNA follows: TGCGCCAGCAGCCAAGAGACTAGCGGGGATCGCACAGATACGCAGTATTTT. The V gene is TRBV4-1, the J gene TRBJ2-3; 11 bases align to TRBD2. The V segment lost 0 bases and the J segment 1 base; nucleotides outside the gene matches: 3. CDR1 MGHRA and CDR2 YSYEKL come from the germline V gene. This CDR3 contains 17 residues.

This clone has at least ten counts. The chain recombines TRBV11-2 with TRBJ1-6; weak D call: TRBD1 (6 bases). This CDR3 contains 16 residues. Germline V gene data show CDR1 as SGHAT and CDR2 as FQNNGV. V lost 5 bases to trimming and J lost 9 bases, with 20 bases between them. The CDR3 loop reads CASSPSRGAGSSPLHF. For the CDR3, the DNA is TGTGCCAGCAGCCCCTCCCGGGGGGCGGGAAGTTCACCCCTCCACTTT.

J is TRBJ2-3 and V is TRBV5-4; the D gene is possibly TRBD2 (6 bases). V lost 4 bases to trimming and J lost 7 bases, with 13 bases between them. Per germline, CDR1 SGHNT and CDR2 YYREEE (reference sequence). CDR3 size: 13 residues. The CDR3 nucleotides are TGTGCCAGCAGCCCCGGAGGGGCAAATACGCAGTATTTT. Its protein product is CASSPGGANTQYF.

This clone was seen a handful of times. The CDR3 sequence is CASSRRTGSEEPLHF. For the CDR3, the DNA is TGCGCCAGCAGCCGTAGGACAGGGAGTGAGGAACCCCTCCACTTT. The chain recombines TRBV5-1 with TRBJ1-6; 8 nucleotides agree with TRBD1. Trimming removed 4 bases from V and 12 bases from J; junction bases left unmatched: 12. The germline CDR1 and CDR2 sequences are SGHRS and YFSETQ. The CDR3 is 15 amino acids. Full variable domain (outside the CDR3, taken from reference TRBV5-1 and TRBJ1-6): KAGVTQTPRYLIKTRGQQVTLSCSPISGHRSVSWYQQTPGQGLQFLFEYFSETQRNKGNFPGRFSGRQFSNSRSEMNVSTLELGDSALYLCASSRRTGSEEPLHFGNGTRLTVT.

The rearrangement uses TRBV28 and TRBJ2-5, with 8 bases matching TRBD2. Germline V lookup: CDR1 MDHEN, CDR2 SYDVKM. CDR3 size: 16 residues. V gave up 7 bases and J gave up 2 bases; unmatched junction bases: 12. This chain's CDR3 is CASIGPGLGWQETQYF. The DNA for the CDR3 is TGTGCCAGCATAGGGCCGGGACTAGGTTGGCAAGAGACCCAGTACTTC.

This clone was picked up many times. The chain joins TRBV18 to TRBJ1-6; D remains unclear. Germline CDR1 reads KGHSH; CDR2 reads LQKENI. This CDR3 has 15 residues. Trimming pared 0 bases from V and 8 bases from J, leaving 11 bases between. The CDR3 DNA sequence: TGTGCCAGCTCACCACCGTCGAGACTTGATTCACCCCTCCACTTT. It encodes CASSPPSRLDSPLHF. Supplemented by reference TRBV18 and TRBJ1-6, the full variable domain reads NAGVMQNPRHLVRRRGQEARLRCSPMKGHSHVYWYRQLPEEGLKFMVYLQKENIIDESGMPKERFSAEFPKEGPSILRIQQVVRGDSAAYFCASSPPSRLDSPLHFGNGTRLTVT.

CDR3 sequence reads: CASSTRGPSTDTQYF. CDR3 DNA sequence: TGTGCCAGCAGCACTCGCGGGCCGAGCACAGATACGCAGTATTTT. The chain carries TRBV13 and TRBJ2-3, with D possibly matching TRBD2 (5 bases). Germline V CDR1 and CDR2: PRHDT, FYEKMQ (reference sequence). Trimming cost V 5 bases and J 0 bases, with 12 bases left between them. The CDR3 contains 15 residues.

This clone was recorded at least ten times. DNA of the CDR3: TGTGCCAGCAGCTTAGGAGGAGAAAAGACCCAGTACTTC. Amino acid sequence: CASSLGGEKTQYF. V is TRBV7-2 and J is TRBJ2-5; D ambiguous. The V end lost 1 base, the J end lost 6 bases, and 9 bases lay between the germline ends. Germline V lookup: CDR1 SGHTA, CDR2 FQGNSA. The CDR3 is made up of 13 amino acids.

This chain connects TRBV19 to TRBJ1-5; maybe TRBD1 (6 bases). Trimming left V 7 bases short and J 4 bases short, with 11 bases between. The CDR3 loop spans 13 amino acids. The germline V gene has CDR1 LNHDA and CDR2 SQIVND (reference sequence). CDR3 in DNA: TGTGCCAGTACAGGGGTTTTTAATCAGCCCCAGCATTTT. Its translation is CASTGVFNQPQHF. Combining the CDR3 with reference TRBV19 and TRBJ1-5 gives the whole variable domain DGGITQSPKYLFRKEGQNVTLSCEQNLNHDAMYWYRQDPGQGLRLIYYSQIVNDFQKGDIAEGYSVSREKKESFPLTVTSAQKNPTAFYLCASTGVFNQPQHFGDGTRLSIL.

The CDR3 spells CASSSTTARTGRNEQYF. The CDR3 nucleotides read TGCGCCAGCAGCTCCACGACAGCCCGGACAGGGAGGAACGAGCAGTACTTC. J is TRBJ2-7 and V is TRBV5-1; 8 bases match TRBD1. Germline V lookup: CDR1 SGHRS, CDR2 YFSETQ. The CDR3 length is 17 residues. The V and J ends lost 3 bases and 5 bases, in that order; junction bases with no gene match: 16.

This clone was seen more than once but under ten times. J is TRBJ1-5 and V is TRBV5-1; TRBD1 is a possible D gene (5 bases). V lost 4 bases and J 4 bases, leaving 15 bases between the germline ends. Germline assignment: CDR1 SGHRS and CDR2 YFSETQ. This CDR3 is 15 amino acids long. The CDR3 nucleotides read TGCGCCAGCAGCCCTACGGGCGGGGGAAATCAGCCCCAGCATTTT. Translating it yields CASSPTGGGNQPQHF.

This clone was picked up a small number of times. The chain couples TRBV9 to TRBJ2-5, with TRBD2 matching over 7 bases. The CDR3 consists of 15 residues. Germline CDR1 and CDR2: SGDLS and YYNGEE. After removal of 0 bases from V and 5 bases from J, the junction contained 7 bases not matched to a gene. The CDR3 is CASSVEASGYETQYF. The CDR3 DNA sequence: TGTGCCAGCAGCGTAGAGGCTAGCGGATATGAGACCCAGTACTTC.

This clone came up a few times. The V call is TRBV6-6, the J call TRBJ1-5; D might be TRBD1 (5 bases). The germline V gene encodes CDR1 MNHNY and CDR2 SVGAGI (reference sequence). V was clipped by 6 bases and J by 7 bases, with 10 bases between them. The CDR3 loop spans 12 amino acids. The CDR3 sequence is CASRGGDQPQHF. The DNA for the CDR3 is TGTGCCAGCAGGGGGGGGGACCAGCCCCAGCATTTT.

This clone was observed a few times. This rearrangement joins TRBV2 to TRBJ1-2; D ambiguous. CDR1 is SNHLY and CDR2 is FYNNEI in the germline V gene. The CDR3 is 13 amino acids. V was pared by 6 bases and J by 7 bases, with 15 bases between. The CDR3 coding sequence is TGTGCCAGCAGCGAGGTAGTTTTGGGTGGCTACACCTTC. Protein product: CASSEVVLGGYTF.

The rearrangement links TRBV5-1 to TRBJ1-1; D is unresolved. Trimming removed 9 bases from V and 2 bases from J, with 17 bases in between. The germline V gene encodes CDR1 SGHRS and CDR2 YFSETQ. The CDR3 sequence is 14 residues long. The CDR3 nucleotides read TGCGCCACCAAGGAAGCGACGGGTAACACTGAAGCTTTCTTT. This gives the protein CATKEATGNTEAFF.

In this sample, this clone turned up a few times. The chain is built from TRBV7-9 and TRBJ2-3, with D perhaps TRBD2 (6 bases). CDR3 length equals 14 residues. The V gene's germline CDR1 is SEHNR and CDR2 FQNEAQ (reference sequence). Trimming pared 1 base from V and 4 bases from J, leaving 9 bases between. Here the CDR3 reads CASSLDPGADTQYF. As DNA, the CDR3 is TGTGCCAGCAGCTTAGATCCGGGGGCAGATACGCAGTATTTT.

The V call is TRBV6-4, the J call TRBJ1-2; 11 nucleotides line up with TRBD1. The CDR3 runs to 14 residues. V gave up 4 bases and J gave up 7 bases; unmatched junction bases: 5. Per the germline V gene, CDR1 is MRHNA and CDR2 is SNTAGT. The CDR3 loop is CASSAGQGAIGYTF. CDR3 DNA: TGTGCCAGCAGTGCAGGACAGGGGGCGATTGGCTACACCTTC.

The rearrangement uses TRBV6-1 and TRBJ1-4; no clear D. Trimming took off 2 bases at V and 0 bases at J, with 10 bases between the two ends. CDR1 MNHNS and CDR2 SASEGT come from the germline V gene. The CDR3 is 16 residues long. CDR3 coding DNA: TGTGCCAGCAGTGAATCGTCAGTTCCAACTAATGAAAAACTGTTTTTT. Translating gives CASSESSVPTNEKLFF.

The chain employs TRBV7-9 and TRBJ1-1; D remains unclear. Germline V gene data show CDR1 as SEHNR and CDR2 as FQNEAQ (reference sequence). V gave up 6 bases and J gave up 0 bases, with 17 bases separating them. This CDR3 is 16 amino acids long. CDR3 region: CASRPESAFMNTEAFF. CDR3 coding DNA: TGTGCCAGCAGACCAGAATCTGCCTTTATGAACACTGAAGCTTTCTTT.

V gene TRBV11-2 combines with J gene TRBJ1-3; D is uncertain. CDR1 and CDR2 (germline): SGHAT, FQNNGV. There are 13 residues in the CDR3. V dropped 7 bases and J dropped 0 bases, with 7 bases sitting between them. The CDR3 nucleotides are TGTGCCAGCATGGCGGACTCTGGAAACACCATATATTTT. Protein product: CASMADSGNTIYF.

This clone was found a few times. The chain recombines TRBV5-1 with TRBJ1-1; 7 positions match TRBD1. Germline loops: CDR1 SGHRS, CDR2 YFSETQ. V shed 4 bases, J shed 8 bases, and the junction held 11 bases outside the gene matches. This CDR3 has 14 residues. CDR3 region: CASSQITTGDEAFF. Written as DNA, the CDR3 is TGCGCCAGCAGCCAGATTACTACAGGGGACGAAGCTTTCTTT. Supplemented by reference TRBV5-1 and TRBJ1-1, the full variable domain reads KAGVTQTPRYLIKTRGQQVTLSCSPISGHRSVSWYQQTPGQGLQFLFEYFSETQRNKGNFPGRFSGRQFSNSRSEMNVSTLELGDSALYLCASSQITTGDEAFFGQGTRLTVV.